Reported below is one T cell receptor beta chain. A single count supports this clonotype. Its antigen is unknown. Nothing much larger sits one base from this clone, and base qualities are not available. A solitary read yields weak support. These data originate in a study of Graves' ophthalmopathy and Graves' hyperthyroidism (dated 2018 in TCRdb). The study in broad terms: Peripheral blood was collected before any treatment was given, at the time of initial diagnosis. In about six hyperthyroidism patients, the T-cell repertoire of thyroid tissue was compared with the T-cell repertoire of blood. In total, 135 blood samples were TCR-sequenced: 43 ophthalmopathy, about 75 hyperthyroidism and approximately 17 hyperthyroidism-to-ophthalmopathy patients. The study used TCR beta repertoire signatures to distinguish Graves' ophthalmopathy from Graves' hyperthyroidism and to predict progression to ophthalmopathy. Following sample collection, hyperthyroidism patients were given methimazole at a starting dose of 30 mg daily, and ophthalmopathy patients were given high-dose intravenous methylprednisolone. To explore V-J signatures distinguishing ophthalmopathy from hyperthyroidism, a discovery set of more than 95 patients (about 41 ophthalmopathy, 57 stable hyperthyroidism) was enrolled. For independent validation, a separate cohort was made up of some 18 hyperthyroidism patients plus 17 patients who later progressed from hyperthyroidism to ophthalmopathy.

Overall results and qualifications from the work: In validation, the model predicted ophthalmopathy progression with 55% to 71% sensitivity and 72.22% specificity; roughly eleven predicted patients were CT-confirmed with GO in a median of about 6.2 months. Most expanded thyroid clonotypes with frequency above 0.001 were also detected in blood, suggesting blood repertoires may reflect the thyroid immune response. No statistical method was used to predetermine the sample size, and group allocation was not hidden from the investigators. In cross-validation, the 13-signature model distinguished ophthalmopathy from stable hyperthyroidism with around 90% sensitivity and 81.08% specificity, while in the test set the corresponding values were about 80% and 75%.

Measured from the cysteine to the phenylalanine, the CDR3 is 15 residues long. Only the CDR3 portion is preserved as DNA: 45 bases, with reading frame beginning at the first base. The germline V gene encodes CDR1 MGHRA and CDR2 YSYEKL. V is pruned by 0 bases and J by 0 bases, leaving 1 base of the junction without a gene match. TCR beta CDR3 regions were amplified from RNA transcripts for repertoire sequencing. A first-round RT-PCR used HTBI primers with the Qiagen OneStep RT-PCR kit, followed by a second-round multiplex PCR, size selection and purification. Libraries were sequenced paired-end with 100 bp reads on an Illumina HiSeq2000. As for the authors' bioinformatics: SOAPnuke was used to process the reads, throwing out any read that had adapters, had uncalled bases, had a mean Phred below 15, or lacked an exact constant-primer or identifier match. COPE v1.2.5 was used to merge high-quality paired reads. Clonotypes were defined as unique nucleotide sequences and were aligned to IMGT TRB V, D and J references using MiTCR v1.1. Only V-J combinations with frequency above 0.0001 were analysed, covering around 99% of repertoires. For each V-J combination, a TCR clonal expansion and chaos score was defined as F50 clonal expansion divided by the chaos observed in the TCRdist matrix. Welch's t-statistics and random forest were used to narrow the features down to around 12 V-J combinations, which were then fed into a naive Bayes classifier. Thyroid-blood repertoire similarity was quantified with the Morisita-Horn index. Through fastp at Q25 and MiXCR, TCRdb rebuilt clones from the public reads, retaining in-frame beta chains. Rows merge per CDR3 protein into single entries with the most common DNA and genes. The V and J calls here are based on TCRdb, not the publication. The table for this sample lists 660,000 or so distinct CDR3 sequences; roughly two fifths of them were counted only once. Of the sample, roughly 3% falls within the top ten clones.

Ophthalmopathy patients had moderately to severely active disease, Clinical Activity Score of at least 3, NOSPECS grade of at least 4, and disease duration under 3 months. Patients with other autoimmune diseases, uncontrolled infections, pregnancy or lactation were excluded from the study. Diagnosis was based on clinical symptoms, serum thyroxine, TRAb, thyroid ultrasound and orbital computed tomography. Ficoll-Paque density gradient centrifugation was used to isolate PBMCs from around 10 ml of fresh peripheral blood. Total RNA was extracted using Trizol reagent, and RNA quality was checked on an Agilent 2100 Bioanalyzer.

In this chain, TRBV4-1 is recombined with TRBJ2-7; the central 8 bases match TRBD1. The receptor was derived from an adult man with Graves' ophthalmopathy. The specimen was peripheral blood. The CDR3 is CASSQETGVSYEQYF. The DNA sequence follows: TGCGCCAGCAGCCAAGAGACAGGGGTCTCCTACGAGCAGTACTTC.